This entry lists 18 T cell receptor beta chains sequenced from one sample in a study of cytomegalovirus exposure and HLA in healthy donors. With 60 Vbeta and 13 Jbeta primers, the PCR was carried out. Libraries were prepared by immunoSEQ multiplex PCR; TCRdb keeps only in-frame clonotypes and omits some of them. This repertoire shows 70,000 or so clones, about 80% found once; its top ten account for roughly 7.8%. Input material: PBMCs. These receptors all come from a man between 18 and 29 years old in good health and CMV-seropositive.

This clone was recorded a few times. This chain links TRBV9 with TRBJ2-3; 10 bases agree with TRBD2. CDR3 length: 15 residues. V gave up 3 bases and J gave up 4 bases; unmatched junction bases: 5. The V gene's germline CDR1 is SGDLS and CDR2 YYNGEE. In nucleotides, the CDR3 is TGTGCCAGCAGCGCGCTAGCGGGGGATGCAGATACGCAGTATTTT. It yields the protein CASSALAGDADTQYF.

The chain recombines TRBV28 with TRBJ2-7, with TRBD1 matching 9 bases. J was trimmed by 2 bases and V by 8 bases; bases with no gene match: 10. The CDR3 runs 15 residues. CDR1 MDHEN and CDR2 SYDVKM come from the germline V gene. CDR3 DNA sequence: TGTGCCAGCCTACCACAGGGGGCCACCCCCTACGAGCAGTACTTC. Translating gives CASLPQGATPYEQYF.

This clone came up once. This chain uses TRBV7-9 with TRBJ1-5, with a possible D match to TRBD1 (6 bases). V was trimmed by 5 bases and J by 6 bases, leaving 14 bases between them. Germline loops: CDR1 SEHNR, CDR2 FQNEAQ (reference sequence). The CDR3 spans 14 residues. The CDR3 spells CASSTGQSVQPQHF. In DNA form, the CDR3 reads TGTGCCAGCAGCACCGGACAGTCCGTTCAGCCCCAGCATTTT.

The V call is TRBV19, the J call TRBJ2-7; D is unclear. Germline CDR1 reads LNHDA; CDR2 reads SQIVND (reference sequence). The CDR3 is made up of 14 amino acids. V was trimmed by 5 bases and J by 2 bases, leaving 13 bases between them. The CDR3 DNA sequence: TGTGCCAGTAGTTTCCGATCTGGCACCTACGAGCAGTACTTC. It translates to CASSFRSGTYEQYF.

The gene calls are TRBV6-5 and TRBJ1-1; no firm D call. This CDR3 contains 16 residues. Germline V gene sequence: CDR1 MNHEY, CDR2 SVGAGI. Trimming took 3 bases from V and 0 from J, leaving 14 bases between them. CDR3 region: CASSYSGYTVNTEAFF. Written as DNA, the CDR3 is TGTGCCAGCAGTTATTCGGGATATACGGTGAACACTGAAGCTTTCTTT.

Here the CDR3 DNA reads TGCGCCAGCAGCCAAGGCGGGTCGCTCGCAGATACGCAGTATTTT. Translating it yields CASSQGGSLADTQYF. The chain carries TRBV4-1 and TRBJ2-3; maybe TRBD2 (5 bases). Germline CDR1 reads MGHRA; CDR2 reads YSYEKL. The CDR3 is 15 amino acids. Trimming removed 1 base from V and 4 bases from J, with 12 bases in between.

The chain is built from TRBV5-1 and TRBJ2-6, with D perhaps matching TRBD2 (6 bases). This CDR3 is 16 amino acids long. Germline lookup yields CDR1 SGHRS and CDR2 YFSETQ. V lost 3 bases to trimming and J lost 2 bases, with 12 bases between them. The CDR3, as DNA: TGCGCCAGCAGCTCCACCTCTAGCGCTGGGGCCAACGTCCTGACTTTC. The encoded protein is CASSSTSSAGANVLTF.

V and J are TRBV29-1 and TRBJ2-1; possibly TRBD2 for D (5 bases). The length of the CDR3 is 13 residues. Germline V gene lookup returns CDR1 SQVTM and CDR2 ANQGSEA. The V gene lost 4 bases and the J gene lost 0 bases, with 7 bases spanning the gap. This chain's CDR3 is CSVVAFSYNEQFF. DNA for the CDR3: TGCAGCGTTGTAGCGTTCTCCTACAATGAGCAGTTCTTC.

The gene calls are TRBV30 and TRBJ2-5; possibly TRBD2 for D (6 bases). This CDR3 is built from 15 residues. Trimming cost V 1 base and J 6 bases, with 18 bases left between them. Germline CDR1 and CDR2: GTSNPN and SVGIG (reference sequence). The CDR3 spells CAWSGAGTGSKTQYF. Written as DNA, the CDR3 is TGTGCCTGGAGTGGCGCGGGAACGGGTAGTAAGACCCAGTACTTC.

This clone was found a few times. V and J are TRBV10-3 and TRBJ1-5; D unclear. This CDR3 contains 14 residues. Trimming removed 6 bases from V and 1 base from J, with 10 bases in between. From germline, CDR1 is ENHRY and CDR2 SYGVKD. The CDR3 DNA sequence: TGTGCCATCAGCGTCGACGGGAGCAATCAGCCCCAGCATTTT. Protein: CAISVDGSNQPQHF.

The chain links TRBV28 to TRBJ1-5; D uncertain. Between the trimmed V and J ends, which lost 4 bases and 4 bases, there was a span of 14 bases. The length of the CDR3 is 15 residues. Germline CDR1 MDHEN, CDR2 SYDVKM. The CDR3: CASSSPSGNNQPQHF. Here the CDR3 DNA reads TGTGCCAGCAGTTCCCCGTCGGGGAATAATCAGCCCCAGCATTTT. Looking up the rest from reference TRBV28 and TRBJ1-5 gives the full variable domain: DVKVTQSSRYLVKRTGEKVFLECVQDMDHENMFWYRQDPGLGLRLIYFSYDVKMKEKGDIPEGYSVSREKKERFSLILESASTNQTSMYLCASSSPSGNNQPQHFGDGTRLSIL.

The chain carries TRBV7-9 and TRBJ1-6, with unresolved D. The V end lost 5 bases, the J end lost 9 bases, and 14 bases lay between the germline ends. Germline V CDR1 and CDR2: SEHNR, FQNEAQ (reference sequence). The CDR3 spans 14 residues. The CDR3 is CASSPTGSGSPLHF. CDR3 nucleotides: TGTGCCAGCAGCCCGACGGGTTCGGGTTCACCCCTCCACTTT.

The CDR3 loop is CASSFSGPNEQFF. In DNA form, the CDR3 reads TGTGCCAGCAGCTTCTCAGGGCCCAATGAGCAGTTCTTC. V gene TRBV7-3 combines with J gene TRBJ2-1; D may be TRBD1 (5 bases). There are 13 residues in the CDR3. Germline CDR1 SGHTA, CDR2 FQGTGA. V was clipped by 3 bases and J by 6 bases, with 9 bases between them.

This clone was counted only a few times. The V call is TRBV6-5, the J call TRBJ1-2; a possible D gene is TRBD1 (6 bases). Germline values: CDR1 MNHEY, CDR2 SVGAGI. This CDR3 contains 12 residues. Trimming removed 2 bases from V and 7 bases from J, with 8 bases in between. CDR3 loop: CASSYTGIGYTF. The CDR3 bases are TGTGCCAGCAGTTACACAGGGATTGGCTACACCTTC.

The rearrangement links TRBV19 to TRBJ1-5; a weak D match, TRBD1 (5 bases). CDR1 and CDR2 from the germline V gene are LNHDA and SQIVND (reference sequence). The germline V and J ends were trimmed by 6 bases and 4 bases, with 7 bases remaining between them. The CDR3 runs to 12 residues. CDR3 amino acids: CASRGANQPQHF. The CDR3 DNA is TGTGCCAGTAGAGGGGCGAATCAGCCCCAGCATTTT.

V is TRBV30 and J is TRBJ1-3; D might be TRBD1 (5 bases). The CDR3 covers 17 residues. From germline, CDR1 is GTSNPN and CDR2 SVGIG (reference sequence). Trimming left V 0 bases short and J 0 bases short, with 15 bases between. This CDR3 is CAWSVSRDSFSGNTIYF. The CDR3 coding sequence is TGTGCCTGGAGTGTATCCCGGGACTCTTTCTCTGGAAACACCATATATTTT.

V is TRBV7-9 and J is TRBJ1-1; the D is unclear. The CDR3 totals 14 residues. Per the germline V gene, CDR1 is SEHNR and CDR2 is FQNEAQ (reference sequence). Trimming cost V 2 bases and J 3 bases, with 10 bases left between them. The CDR3 here is CASSLRSTYTEAFF. The CDR3 nucleotides are TGTGCCAGCAGCTTAAGGAGCACGTACACTGAAGCTTTCTTT.

The chain carries TRBV7-2 and TRBJ2-7; maybe TRBD2 (5 bases). Germline V gives CDR1 SGHTA, CDR2 FQGNSA. V lost 3 bases and J lost 6, with 12 bases in between. The CDR3 length is 13 residues. The CDR3 loop is CASSLQLLAEQYF. The CDR3 bases are TGTGCCAGCAGCTTGCAGCTTCTAGCCGAGCAGTACTTC.